The rows below give T cell receptor beta chains drawn from one sample of a study of OX40 agonist ivuxolimab in advanced cancers. Data came from immunoSEQ multiplex PCR; TCRdb stores just in-frame clones and leaves some out. The profile shows tens of thousands of clones, roughly 80% of them singletons. Material: CD4+ or CD8+ T cells sorted from blood, obtained in a trial of the OX40 agonist ivuxolimab. These receptors originate from an adult with an advanced solid tumor such as melanoma, head and neck, liver or kidney cancer. CDR3s include the opening cysteine and the closing phenylalanine or tryptophan. The D gene is left open where the match is weak. Expanded clones are given a class, and other clones once, few, many or no size at all.

13,TRBJ2-3,TRBV4-3,-,-,CASSQRPADTQYF,TGCGCCAGCAGCCAACGACCCGCAGATACGCAGTATTTT
15,TRBJ2-1,TRBV27,-,-,CASRREGTTAREQFF,TGTGCCAGCAGACGAGAGGGGACCACAGCCCGGGAGCAGTTCTTC
18,TRBJ1-2,TRBV4-2,few,-,CASSPMVGGQSANYGYTF,TGTGCCAGCAGCCCCATGGTGGGGGGCCAATCAGCTAACTATGGCTACACCTTC
16,TRBJ2-5,TRBV7-9,-,TRBD1,CASRLLGQGAEETQYF,TGTGCCAGCAGGCTACTCGGACAGGGGGCTGAAGAGACCCAGTACTTC
15,TRBJ1-6,TRBV6-5,-,-,CASSTAGSPNSPLHF,TGTGCCAGCAGTACGGCCGGGTCCCCTAATTCACCCCTCCACTTT
16,TRBJ2-1,TRBV7-9,-,-,CASSSEFRMRGNEQFF,TGTGCCAGCAGCTCTGAGTTTAGGATGAGGGGCAATGAGCAGTTCTTC
15,TRBJ1-3,TRBV4-1,-,-,CASSQDGQIEDTIYF,TGTGCCAGCAGCCAAGATGGACAGATCGAGGACACCATATATTTT
16,TRBJ2-5,TRBV10-3,-,-,CAISEPSDLTKETQYF,TGTGCCATCAGTGAGCCTTCGGACTTAACTAAAGAGACCCAGTACTTC
14,TRBJ1-5,TRBV19,-,-,CASTRGYSNQPQHF,TGTGCCAGTACTCGAGGGTATAGCAATCAGCCCCAGCATTTT
15,TRBJ2-7,TRBV5-1,-,-,CASSLDYWGAKEQYF,TGCGCCAGCAGCTTGGATTACTGGGGGGCGAAGGAGCAGTACTTC
14,TRBJ1-4,TRBV13,-,-,CASSVLAGNEKLFF,TGTGCCAGCAGCGTGCTAGCTGGTAATGAAAAACTGTTTTTT
17,TRBJ2-6,TRBV5-6,-,-,CASSHGPGWAGANVLTF,TGTGCCAGCAGCCACGGTCCGGGGTGGGCTGGGGCCAACGTCCTGACTTTC
14,TRBJ1-1,TRBV4-1,-,-,CASSQDSQNTEAFF,TGCGCCAGCAGCCAAGATTCCCAGAACACTGAAGCTTTCTTT
15,TRBJ1-5,TRBV6-6,-,TRBD1,CASSDRVYSNQPQHF,TGTGCCAGCAGTGACAGGGTCTATAGCAATCAGCCCCAGCATTTT
14,TRBJ2-3,TRBV2,-,-,CASRRDSPGDTQYF,TGTGCCAGCAGACGGGACTCCCCAGGAGATACGCAGTATTTT
15,TRBJ2-1,TRBV28,once,-,CASRAGGSGYNEQFF,TGTGCCAGCAGGGCAGGGGGGAGTGGGTACAATGAGCAGTTCTTC
16,TRBJ2-7,TRBV7-2,-,-,CASSRSPGHYDYEQYF,TGTGCCAGCAGCCGGAGCCCGGGACATTATGACTACGAGCAGTACTTC
14,TRBJ2-7,TRBV4-2,-,-,CASSQVTGTYEQYF,TGTGCCAGCAGCCAGGTAACCGGGACCTACGAGCAGTACTTC
16,TRBJ2-1,TRBV6-1,-,-,CASSDSGHYSYNEQFF,TGTGCCAGCAGTGATTCCGGACATTACTCCTACAATGAGCAGTTCTTC
17,TRBJ2-2,TRBV19,-,TRBD2,CASSIPSRGVSTGELFF,TGTGCCAGTAGTATCCCGAGTCGGGGGGTGTCAACCGGGGAGCTGTTTTTT
14,TRBJ1-5,TRBV27,-,-,CASSLRQGNQPQHF,TGTGCCAGCAGTCTCCGACAGGGCAATCAGCCCCAGCATTTT
17,TRBJ1-3,TRBV15,-,-,CATSIRLVGGVRHTIYF,TGTGCCACCAGCATCCGCCTGGTCGGGGGCGTTAGGCACACCATATATTTT
16,TRBJ2-7,TRBV28,-,-,CASSSPEMGALREQYF,TGTGCCAGCAGTTCCCCTGAGATGGGGGCTTTGAGGGAGCAGTACTTC
17,TRBJ2-3,TRBV7-6,-,-,CASSLRVRGRNTDTQYF,TGTGCCAGCAGCTTAAGGGTTCGGGGGCGGAACACAGATACGCAGTATTTT
17,TRBJ1-5,TRBV28,-,TRBD1,CASSLVTGAYSNQPQHF,TGTGCCAGCAGTTTAGTAACAGGGGCTTATAGCAATCAGCCCCAGCATTTT
14,TRBJ1-2,TRBV28,-,-,CASSPGGNYYGYTF,TGTGCCAGCAGTCCTGGGGGGAATTACTATGGCTACACCTTC
14,TRBJ2-5,TRBV19,-,TRBD2,CASNRGGVEETQYF,TGTGCCAGTAACCGCGGGGGGGTTGAAGAGACCCAGTACTTC
18,TRBJ2-6,TRBV7-8,few,TRBD2,CASSLPGLDLSGANVLTF,TGTGCCAGCAGCTTACCGGGACTAGACCTCTCTGGGGCCAACGTCCTGACTTTC
15,TRBJ2-3,TRBV6-6,-,TRBD2,CASSLSSGRTDTQYF,TGTGCCAGCAGTTTAAGTAGCGGGCGCACAGATACGCAGTATTTT
14,TRBJ1-2,TRBV11-3,-,-,CASSFPLVRTHYTF,TGTGCCAGCAGCTTTCCATTAGTACGGACTCACTACACCTTC
15,TRBJ1-1,TRBV28,-,-,CASSLPPTANTEAFF,TGTGCCAGCAGCCTGCCTCCAACTGCGAACACTGAAGCTTTCTTT
14,TRBJ2-5,TRBV2,-,-,CASSEEGGQETQYF,TGTGCCAGCAGTGAGGAGGGGGGCCAAGAGACCCAGTACTTC
11,TRBJ2-5,TRBV20-1,-,-,CSVGLNEAQYF,TGCAGTGTAGGGCTAAACGAAGCCCAGTACTTC
18,TRBJ2-5,TRBV7-2,-,TRBD2,CASSSRLAGGSFQETQYF,TGTGCCAGCAGCTCTCGACTAGCGGGGGGGTCTTTTCAAGAGACCCAGTACTTC
13,TRBJ1-5,TRBV28,-,TRBD1,CASQGATHQPQHF,TGTGCCAGCCAGGGGGCGACCCATCAGCCCCAGCATTTT
15,TRBJ2-1,TRBV2,-,TRBD2,CASSLGLAGGAEQFF,TGTGCCAGCAGCCTAGGACTAGCGGGAGGAGCTGAGCAGTTCTTC
15,TRBJ1-2,TRBV28,-,-,CASSPGGALSYGYTF,TGTGCCAGCAGTCCGGGGGGGGCGTTGAGCTATGGCTACACCTTC
15,TRBJ2-3,TRBV6-5,once,-,CASNRGARVTDTQYF,TGTGCCAGCAATAGGGGGGCGCGAGTGACAGATACGCAGTATTTT
16,TRBJ1-6,TRBV2,-,-,CASSHTPGPRNSPLHF,TGTGCCAGCAGTCATACGCCGGGACCAAGAAATTCACCCCTCCACTTT
15,TRBJ1-1,TRBV28,-,-,CASIRGDLPNTEAFF,TGTGCTTCCATACGAGGGGACCTCCCGAACACTGAAGCTTTCTTT
14,TRBJ1-4,TRBV27,-,TRBD1,CASSSTGGGEKLFF,TGTGCCAGCAGTTCAACAGGGGGCGGGGAAAAACTGTTTTTT
16,TRBJ1-4,TRBV4-3,-,-,CASSQERLLTNEKLFF,TGCGCCAGCAGCCAAGAACGACTGTTAACTAATGAAAAACTGTTTTTT
16,TRBJ2-5,TRBV7-9,-,-,CASSPREQGPGETQYF,TGTGCCAGCAGCCCACGGGAACAGGGTCCGGGGGAGACCCAGTACTTC
14,TRBJ1-3,TRBV29-1,-,-,CSVESSGYGNTIYF,TGCAGCGTTGAATCATCAGGGTATGGAAACACCATATATTTT
16,TRBJ1-2,TRBV28,-,TRBD1,CASITMRGPEFYGYTF,TGTGCCAGCATTACAATGAGGGGGCCAGAGTTCTATGGCTACACCTTC
15,TRBJ1-2,TRBV5-1,-,-,CASSLRPRVDYGYTF,TGCGCCAGCAGCTTAAGACCTAGGGTGGACTATGGCTACACCTTC
15,TRBJ1-5,TRBV19,-,TRBD1,CASSPRQGSNQPQHF,TGTGCCAGTAGTCCCAGACAGGGTAGCAATCAGCCCCAGCATTTT
22,TRBJ2-1,TRBV9,-,TRBD2,CASSVGQVRPTSGRSSYNEQFF,TGTGCCAGCAGCGTAGGGCAGGTGCGCCCTACTAGCGGCCGAAGCTCCTACAATGAGCAGTTCTTC
15,TRBJ2-1,TRBV6-6,few,-,CASTPGGSSYNEQFF,TGTGCCAGCACCCCGGGGGGCAGCTCCTACAATGAGCAGTTCTTC
13,TRBJ1-4,TRBV7-2,-,-,CASSLGPLEKLFF,TGTGCCAGCAGCCTGGGACCACTCGAAAAACTGTTTTTT
15,TRBJ1-2,TRBV7-9,-,TRBD1,CASSRYGQGEGGYTF,TGTGCCAGCAGCCGATATGGACAGGGCGAAGGTGGCTACACCTTC
11,TRBJ2-3,TRBV28,once,-,CASSLIDTQYF,TGTGCCAGCAGTTTGATAGATACGCAGTATTTT
16,TRBJ1-6,TRBV19,-,TRBD1,CASSNSGQERNSPLHF,TGTGCCAGTAGTAACTCGGGACAGGAGAGAAATTCACCCCTCCACTTT
15,TRBJ2-2,TRBV10-2,-,-,CASSAGTLTTGELFF,TGCGCCAGCAGTGCCGGGACGCTTACGACCGGGGAGCTGTTTTTT
14,TRBJ1-2,TRBV27,-,-,CASRPAGSNYGYTF,TGTGCCAGCAGACCGGCGGGATCTAACTATGGCTACACCTTC
15,TRBJ2-5,TRBV7-9,-,-,CASSPLGGGQETQYF,TGTGCCAGCAGCCCGCTAGGGGGGGGTCAGGAGACCCAGTACTTC